A single sample is the source of the 8 T cell receptor beta chains below, sequenced in a study of cytomegalovirus exposure and HLA in healthy donors. Amplification used 60 Vbeta primers and 13 Jbeta primers. Sequencing used immunoSEQ multiplex PCR; TCRdb keeps in-frame clones, though not all of them. The sample contains about 160,000 clones, approximately 80% of which appear only once. Sequenced material: PBMCs. The receptors derive from a man between 18 and 29 years old in good health and CMV-seropositive.

The chain couples TRBV14 to TRBJ1-4; TRBD1 is a possible D gene (5 bases). In germline, CDR1 is SGHDN, CDR2 FVKESK. The CDR3 is made up of 15 amino acids. V lost 1 base to trimming and J lost 5 bases, with 11 bases between them. The CDR3 DNA follows: TGTGCCAGCAGCCAAGGGGGCACAGTAAATGAAAAACTGTTTTTT. This translates into CASSQGGTVNEKLFF.

The rearrangement joins TRBV4-1 to TRBJ1-4; 7 bases fit TRBD1. This CDR3 region has 15 residues. From germline, CDR1 is MGHRA and CDR2 YSYEKL. Trimming took 6 bases from V and 5 from J; bases not matched to a gene: 9. CDR3 coding DNA: TGCGCCAGCAGACAACTCAGGGGGTGGAATGAAAAACTGTTTTTT. The encoded protein is CASRQLRGWNEKLFF.

In this sample, this clone turned up a few times. The chain links TRBV28 to TRBJ1-2, with 9 bases that match TRBD1. The CDR3 is made up of 13 amino acids. The germline gives CDR1 MDHEN, CDR2 SYDVKM. After removal of 6 bases from V and 8 bases from J, the junction contained 7 bases not matched to a gene. The CDR3 is CASRPDRGEGYTF. DNA of the CDR3: TGTGCCAGCAGACCGGACAGGGGTGAAGGCTACACCTTC.

The rearrangement uses TRBV2 and TRBJ2-5; D call uncertain. This CDR3 has 15 amino acids. V was trimmed by 3 bases and J by 0 bases, leaving 11 bases between them. The V gene's germline CDR1 is SNHLY and CDR2 FYNNEI. CDR3 region: CASSDSTQYQETQYF. The CDR3 nucleotides are TGTGCCAGCAGTGACTCGACACAGTACCAAGAGACCCAGTACTTC.

The chain uses TRBV6-1 and TRBJ2-7; a possible D gene is TRBD2 (5 bases). The CDR3 spans 16 residues. The ends were cut back, 3 bases at V and 5 bases at J, with 20 bases in the middle. Germline V gene lookup returns CDR1 MNHNS and CDR2 SASEGT. CDR3 residues: CASSDWQVHAGDEQYF. The CDR3 DNA reads as TGTGCCAGCAGTGACTGGCAGGTTCATGCGGGCGACGAGCAGTACTTC.

This chain joins TRBV15 and TRBJ2-3; tentative D call: TRBD2 (7 bases). The CDR3 contains 15 residues. Trimming removed 5 bases at V and 4 bases at J, with 16 bases between. The germline gives CDR1 LNHNV, CDR2 YYDKDF (reference sequence). The CDR3, as DNA: TGTGCCACCAGCCGTCGGAGGGAGGGGGCAGATACGCAGTATTTT. Amino acids: CATSRRREGADTQYF. Full variable domain (rest looked up from reference TRBV15 and TRBJ2-3): DAMVIQNPRYQVTQFGKPVTLSCSQTLNHNVMYWYQQKSSQAPKLLFHYYDKDFNNEADTPDNFQSRRPNTSFCFLDIRSPGLGDTAMYLCATSRRREGADTQYFGPGTRLTVL.

The chain employs TRBV27 and TRBJ2-7, with D unresolved. Trimming removed 5 bases from V and 1 base from J, with 9 bases in between. Germline-derived CDR1 and CDR2 are MNHEY and SMNVEV (reference sequence). CDR3 length: 13 residues. The CDR3 DNA follows: TGTGCCAGCAGTCCTCTCTCGTCCTACGAGCAGTACTTC. Translated, it gives CASSPLSSYEQYF.

The rearrangement uses TRBV5-4 and TRBJ1-1; no firm D call. Trimming removed 9 bases at V and 2 bases at J, with 11 bases between. The CDR3 length is 12 residues. CDR1 SGHNT and CDR2 YYREEE come from the germline V gene (reference sequence). The CDR3 here is CATSRDNTEAFF. CDR3 nucleotide sequence: TGTGCCACTAGCAGAGACAACACTGAAGCTTTCTTT.